The 10 T cell receptor beta chains below come from one sample, sequenced in a study of B cell selection in AIRE deficiency. Only in-frame clones appear in the TCRdb table, and some are missing; sequencing was by immunoSEQ multiplex PCR. The repertoire includes tens of thousands of clones, nearly 95% of them detected once, and approximately 1.4% sits in the top ten. Regulatory T cells were sorted as CD4+CD25hiCD127low/negative cells. Sequencing used CD4+CD25+ Tregs sorted from PBMCs. These receptors were obtained from a human donor in good health.

The chain couples TRBV7-8 to TRBJ2-1; TRBD2 matches 10 bases. Germline V gene data show CDR1 as SGHVS and CDR2 as FQNEAQ. Trimming took 4 bases from V and 0 from J; bases not matched to a gene: 0. The CDR3 has 15 residues. In DNA, the CDR3 is TGTGCCAGCAGCTGGACTAGCGGCTCCTACAATGAGCAGTTCTTC. Translation gives CASSWTSGSYNEQFF. The full variable domain, rest sourced from reference TRBV7-8 and TRBJ2-1, is GAGVSQSPRYKVAKRGQDVALRCDPISGHVSLFWYQQALGQGPEFLTYFQNEAQLDKSGLPSDRFFAERPEGSVSTLKIQRTQQEDSAVYLCASSWTSGSYNEQFFGPGTRLTVL.

The chain uses TRBV6-1 and TRBJ2-7; tentative D call: TRBD1 (6 bases). CDR1 is MNHNS, CDR2 SASEGT, per germline. V was pared by 2 bases and J by 3 bases, with 23 bases between. This CDR3 region has 18 residues. CDR3 coding DNA: TGTGCCAGCAGTGAATCTCAATACAGGGCGCGTCGCCTCTACGAGCAGTACTTC. It translates to CASSESQYRARRLYEQYF.

The chain is built from TRBV7-9 and TRBJ2-1; D is unresolved. V was shortened by 1 base and J by 6 bases, with 10 bases between the two germline ends. CDR1 is SEHNR, CDR2 FQNEAQ, per germline (reference sequence). The length of the CDR3 is 14 residues. The CDR3 region is CASSLVTATNEQFF. CDR3 coding DNA: TGTGCCAGCAGCTTAGTCACTGCGACCAATGAGCAGTTCTTC.

This rearrangement joins TRBV6-5 to TRBJ2-2, with 9 bases matching TRBD2. The length of the CDR3 is 15 residues. After removal of 4 bases from V and 2 bases from J, the junction contained 2 bases not matched to a gene. CDR1 MNHEY and CDR2 SVGAGI come from the germline V gene. In DNA form, the CDR3 reads TGTGCCAGCAGTTTAGCGGGGGTCAACACCGGGGAGCTGTTTTTT. This encodes CASSLAGVNTGELFF.

This chain uses TRBV2 with TRBJ2-3; D is perhaps TRBD2 (6 bases). The length of the CDR3 is 14 residues. Germline V lookup: CDR1 SNHLY, CDR2 FYNNEI. V was shortened by 3 bases and J by 1 base, with 8 bases between the two germline ends. CDR3 nucleotide sequence: TGTGCCAGCAGTGACGGGAGAGGCACAGATACGCAGTATTTT. This translates into CASSDGRGTDTQYF.

J is TRBJ1-1 and V is TRBV7-9, with 8 bases aligning to TRBD1. V shed 3 bases and J 0 bases; nucleotides not matched to a gene: 6. Per the germline V gene, CDR1 is SEHNR and CDR2 is FQNEAQ (reference sequence). The CDR3 contains 16 residues. The CDR3, as DNA: TGTGCCAGCAGCTTGTCAGGGGGCGTCATGAACACTGAAGCTTTCTTT. It is translated as CASSLSGGVMNTEAFF.

The V and J genes are TRBV15 and TRBJ2-7; TRBD1 matches at 7 bases. The CDR3 runs to 14 residues. After removal of 4 bases from V and 0 bases from J, the junction contained 3 bases not matched to a gene. In germline, CDR1 is LNHNV, CDR2 YYDKDF (reference sequence). The CDR3: CATSKDRASYEQYF. The CDR3 nucleotides read TGTGCCACCAGCAAAGACAGGGCCTCCTACGAGCAGTACTTC. The variable domain in full, completed from reference TRBV15 and TRBJ2-7, reads DAMVIQNPRYQVTQFGKPVTLSCSQTLNHNVMYWYQQKSSQAPKLLFHYYDKDFNNEADTPDNFQSRRPNTSFCFLDIRSPGLGDTAMYLCATSKDRASYEQYFGPGTRLTVT.

The gene calls are TRBV6-5 and TRBJ1-5; D not certain. Germline loops: CDR1 MNHEY, CDR2 SVGAGI. V lost 0 bases, J lost 5 bases, and 11 bases lay in between. The CDR3 contains 15 residues. CDR3 nucleotides: TGTGCCAGCAGTTACTCATGGAGGGTGGATCAGCCCCAGCATTTT. Protein: CASSYSWRVDQPQHF.

The CDR3 region has the DNA TGTGCCAGCAGCCAAGGGGCGTATCCTGGAAACACCATATATTTT. As protein: CASSQGAYPGNTIYF. V and J are TRBV14 and TRBJ1-3, with D unclear. Per germline, CDR1 SGHDN and CDR2 FVKESK. Trimming stripped 1 base from V and 2 bases from J, with 9 bases between. The CDR3 is 15 amino acids.

The chain carries TRBV5-1 and TRBJ2-2; no firm D call. The CDR3 contains 15 residues. CDR1 and CDR2 (germline): SGHRS, YFSETQ. V was cut by 0 bases and J by 3 bases, with 9 bases left in between. The CDR3: CASSLVAAYTGELFF. The CDR3 nucleotides read TGCGCCAGCAGCTTGGTTGCAGCCTACACCGGGGAGCTGTTTTTT.